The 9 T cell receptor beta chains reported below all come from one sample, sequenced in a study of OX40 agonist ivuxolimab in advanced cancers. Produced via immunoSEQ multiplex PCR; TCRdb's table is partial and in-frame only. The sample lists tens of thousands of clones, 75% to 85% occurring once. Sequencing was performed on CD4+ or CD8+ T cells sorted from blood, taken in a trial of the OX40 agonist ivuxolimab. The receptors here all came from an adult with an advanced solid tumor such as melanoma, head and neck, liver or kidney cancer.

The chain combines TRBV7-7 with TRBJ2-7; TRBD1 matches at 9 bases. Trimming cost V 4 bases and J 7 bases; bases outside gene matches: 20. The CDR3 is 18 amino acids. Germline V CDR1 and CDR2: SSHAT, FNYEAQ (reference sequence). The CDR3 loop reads CASSSRRLFGTGRREQYF. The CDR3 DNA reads TGTGCCAGCAGCTCACGCCGTTTGTTCGGGACAGGGAGACGGGAGCAGTACTTC. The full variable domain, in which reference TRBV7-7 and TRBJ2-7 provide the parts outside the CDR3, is GAGVSQSPRYKVTKRGQDVTLRCDPISSHATLYWYQQALGQGPEFLTYFNYEAQPDKSGLPSDRFSAERPEGSISTLTIQRTEQRDSAMYRCASSSRRLFGTGRREQYFGPGTRLTVT.

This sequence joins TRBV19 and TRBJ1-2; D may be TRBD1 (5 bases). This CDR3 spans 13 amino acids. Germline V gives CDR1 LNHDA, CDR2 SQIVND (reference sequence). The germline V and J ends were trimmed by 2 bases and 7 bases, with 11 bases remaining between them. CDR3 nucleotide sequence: TGTGCCAGTAGTATAACGGCGGGGCTTGGCTACACCTTC. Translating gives CASSITAGLGYTF.

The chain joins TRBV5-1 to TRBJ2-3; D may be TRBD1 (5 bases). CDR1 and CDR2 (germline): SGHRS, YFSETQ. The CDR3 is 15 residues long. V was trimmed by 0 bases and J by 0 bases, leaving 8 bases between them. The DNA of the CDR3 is TGCGCCAGCAGCTTGGGACAGATTAGCACAGATACGCAGTATTTT. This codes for CASSLGQISTDTQYF.

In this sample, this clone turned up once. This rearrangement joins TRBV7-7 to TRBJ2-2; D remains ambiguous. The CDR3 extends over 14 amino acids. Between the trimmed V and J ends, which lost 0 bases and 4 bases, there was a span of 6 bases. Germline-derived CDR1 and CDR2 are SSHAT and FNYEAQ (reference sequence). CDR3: CASSLAGVTGELFF. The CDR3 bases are TGTGCCAGCAGCTTAGCTGGGGTCACCGGGGAGCTGTTTTTT.

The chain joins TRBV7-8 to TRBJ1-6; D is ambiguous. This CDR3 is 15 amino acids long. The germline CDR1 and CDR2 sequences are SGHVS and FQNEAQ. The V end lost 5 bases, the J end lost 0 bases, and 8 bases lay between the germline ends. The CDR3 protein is CASSPGSSYNSPLHF. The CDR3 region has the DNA TGTGCCAGCAGCCCTGGGAGCTCCTATAATTCACCCCTCCACTTT.

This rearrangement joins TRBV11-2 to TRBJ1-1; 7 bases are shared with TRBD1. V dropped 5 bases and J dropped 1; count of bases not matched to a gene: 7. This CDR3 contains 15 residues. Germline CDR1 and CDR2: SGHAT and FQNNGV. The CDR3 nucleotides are TGTGCCAGCAGCCCCCGGACAGGCCCGAACACTGAAGCTTTCTTT. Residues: CASSPRTGPNTEAFF.

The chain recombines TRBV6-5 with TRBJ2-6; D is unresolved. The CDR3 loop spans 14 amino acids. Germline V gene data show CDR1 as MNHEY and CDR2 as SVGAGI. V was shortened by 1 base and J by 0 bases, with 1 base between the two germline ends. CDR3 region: CASSYFSGANVLTF. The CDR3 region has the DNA TGTGCCAGCAGTTACTTCTCTGGGGCCAACGTCCTGACTTTC.

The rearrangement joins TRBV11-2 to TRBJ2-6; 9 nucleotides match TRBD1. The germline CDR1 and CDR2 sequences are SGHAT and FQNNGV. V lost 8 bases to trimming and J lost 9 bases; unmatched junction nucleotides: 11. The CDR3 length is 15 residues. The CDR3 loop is CASSRSPGQGNVLTF. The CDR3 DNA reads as TGTGCCAGCTCACGCTCCCCGGGACAGGGCAACGTCCTGACTTTC.

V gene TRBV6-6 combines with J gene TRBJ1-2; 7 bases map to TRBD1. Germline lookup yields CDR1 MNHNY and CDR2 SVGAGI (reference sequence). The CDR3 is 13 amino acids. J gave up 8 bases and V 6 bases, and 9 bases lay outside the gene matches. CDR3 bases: TGTGCCAGCAGCCTTGACAGGGTTAAGGGCTACACCTTC. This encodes CASSLDRVKGYTF.